The sequence of this TCR beta chain was determined in a study of beta chain features in type 1 diabetes. The isolated RNA, all of it, was reverse transcribed, so expressed TCRB transcripts were what got sequenced. Libraries were prepared by immunoSEQ multiplex PCR; TCRdb keeps only in-frame clonotypes and omits some of them. The table has about 360,000 clones, roughly 12% seen once. The study, taken as a whole, reports: The naive, central memory and Treg TCRB repertoires looked more alike in patients than they did in healthy donors.

Germline CDR1 and CDR2: MNHEY and SVGAGI. The V and J ends lost 5 bases and 2 bases respectively, with 11 bases between them. There are 14 residues in the CDR3. Comments on this clone: Its matching antigen is unknown.

Sequencing was performed on naive CD4+ T cells from blood. The sequence was collected from a man in his late teens or twenties in good health. The chain is built from TRBV6-5 and TRBJ2-3, with D perhaps matching TRBD1 (6 bases). In DNA, the CDR3 is TGTGCCAGCAGTGTACAGGGTTTCACAGATACGCAGTATTTT. It translates to CASSVQGFTDTQYF.